Presented here are 27 T cell receptor beta chains from one specimen sequenced in a study of T cell responses to AZD1222 COVID-19 vaccine. The protocol was immunoSEQ multiplex PCR, while the TCRdb copy is restricted to in-frame clones and leaves out a portion. The sample lists about 120,000 clones; less than 95% were seen once. Sequencing was performed on peripheral blood, taken on day 0 of AZD1222 vaccination. The receptor set was obtained from an adult in good health.

This clone occurred a few times. The chain carries TRBV6-5 and TRBJ2-1, with 9 bases fitting TRBD2. The length of the CDR3 is 15 residues. Germline values: CDR1 MNHEY, CDR2 SVGAGI. After removal of 6 bases from V and 8 bases from J, the junction contained 11 bases not matched to a gene. The CDR3 region has the DNA TGTGCCAGCAGCCCCGTAATAGCGGGGGCCGATGAGCAGTTCTTC. Amino acids: CASSPVIAGADEQFF.

The rearrangement links TRBV6-1 to TRBJ1-1; D is possibly TRBD1 (5 bases). The germline V and J ends were trimmed by 2 bases and 4 bases, with 8 bases remaining between them. From germline, CDR1 is MNHNS and CDR2 SASEGT. The CDR3 totals 13 residues. The DNA for the CDR3 is TGTGCCAGCAGTGAATCCGGGGGCACTGAAGCTTTCTTT. It yields the protein CASSESGGTEAFF.

V is TRBV7-9 and J is TRBJ2-3; tentatively, D is TRBD1 or TRBD2 (5 bases each). The CDR3 consists of 13 residues. Germline loops: CDR1 SEHNR, CDR2 FQNEAQ (reference sequence). V dropped 5 bases and J dropped 9 bases, with 15 bases sitting between them. The CDR3: CASSPRTGDTQYF. CDR3 in DNA: TGTGCCAGCAGCCCCCGAACTGGGGACACGCAGTATTTT.

The chain uses TRBV6-2 or TRBV6-3 and TRBJ1-6; 7 bases line up with TRBD1. With V trimmed by 6 bases and J by 3 bases, 5 bases remained unmatched. Germline CDR1 reads MNHEY; CDR2 reads SVGEGT. The length of the CDR3 is 15 residues. The CDR3, as DNA: TGTGCCAGCAGCCGGCAGGGGGGCTATAATTCACCCCTCCACTTT. Amino acid sequence: CASSRQGGYNSPLHF.

In its sample, this clone was seen a few times. The chain uses TRBV27 and TRBJ1-4; 9 positions agree with TRBD1. The germline gives CDR1 MNHEY, CDR2 SMNVEV (reference sequence). CDR3 length: 17 amino acids. Unmatched junction bases numbered 15, after V lost 6 bases and J lost 7 bases. The CDR3 is CASRRTGATSFGEKLFF. The CDR3 bases are TGTGCCAGCAGAAGGACAGGGGCCACAAGTTTCGGTGAAAAACTGTTTTTT.

The chain has TRBV19 and TRBJ2-4, with TRBD2 matching 10 bases. Germline V gene data show CDR1 as LNHDA and CDR2 as SQIVND (reference sequence). V trimming: 7 bases; J trimming: 4 bases; junction bases outside the gene matches: 7. This CDR3 region has 15 residues. The CDR3 DNA follows: TGTGCCAGTACCAGCGGGGGGGCCGGGAAAAACATTCAGTACTTC. Amino acids: CASTSGGAGKNIQYF.

The chain uses TRBV6-1 and TRBJ1-5; tentative D call: TRBD1 (6 bases). Between the trimmed V and J ends, which lost 6 bases and 0 bases, there was a span of 9 bases. Germline lookup yields CDR1 MNHNS and CDR2 SASEGT. The CDR3 extends over 14 amino acids. The CDR3 protein is CASRVTGSNQPQHF. CDR3 nucleotides: TGTGCCAGCAGAGTGACAGGTAGCAATCAGCCCCAGCATTTT.

V usage is TRBV28 and J usage is TRBJ2-3; D is perhaps TRBD1 or TRBD2 (6 bases each). The V and J ends lost 3 bases and 5 bases respectively, with 9 bases between them. Germline V gives CDR1 MDHEN, CDR2 SYDVKM. This CDR3 spans 13 amino acids. CDR3 amino acids: CASSLGGRDTQYF. The CDR3 coding sequence is TGTGCCAGCAGTTTGGGGGGCAGAGATACGCAGTATTTT.

This clone was detected once. The chain uses TRBV10-3 and TRBJ1-5; 8 bases are a match to TRBD1. In germline, CDR1 is ENHRY, CDR2 SYGVKD. V lost 6 bases and J lost 4; bases outside the gene matches: 5. This CDR3 contains 14 residues. The CDR3 reads CAISGTGYNQPQHF. The CDR3 DNA reads TGTGCCATCAGCGGGACAGGCTATAATCAGCCCCAGCATTTT.

The chain has TRBV27 and TRBJ2-7; D tentatively reads TRBD1 or TRBD2 (6 bases each). V was clipped by 7 bases and J by 3 bases, with 16 bases between them. In germline, CDR1 is MNHEY, CDR2 SMNVEV (reference sequence). This CDR3 contains 14 residues. The CDR3 sequence: CASTPTGALYEQYF. The CDR3 DNA follows: TGTGCCAGCACTCCCACGGGGGCCCTCTACGAGCAGTACTTC.

J is TRBJ1-5 and V is TRBV19, with D perhaps TRBD1 (5 bases). V was shortened by 4 bases and J by 7 bases, with 17 bases between the two germline ends. This CDR3 is 15 amino acids long. The germline gives CDR1 LNHDA, CDR2 SQIVND (reference sequence). CDR3 bases: TGTGCCAGTAGTACCGCGCCCAGGGAGGGACAGCCCCAGCATTTT. Translation gives CASSTAPREGQPQHF.

The V and J genes are TRBV12-3 or TRBV12-4 and TRBJ1-2; D not resolved. The CDR3 consists of 12 residues. V was cut by 6 bases and J by 4 bases, with 9 bases left in between. CDR3 coding DNA: TGTGCCAGCAGACAAATAGGCTATGGCTACACCTTC. Amino acids: CASRQIGYGYTF.

J is TRBJ1-2 and V is TRBV6-6; 12 bases fit TRBD1. J gave up 2 bases and V 5 bases, and 9 bases lay outside the gene matches. Germline loops: CDR1 MNHNY, CDR2 SVGAGI (reference sequence). The CDR3 has 17 amino acids. CDR3 in DNA: TGTGCCAGCAGTCGAGGGACAGGGGGCGCGAAAAACTATGGCTACACCTTC. It codes for CASSRGTGGAKNYGYTF.

This clone has more than one count but fewer than ten. The rearrangement joins TRBV28 to TRBJ2-7; 8 bases map to TRBD1. Germline loops: CDR1 MDHEN, CDR2 SYDVKM. CDR3 length: 14 residues. The trim removed 0 bases at V and 5 bases at J, leaving 3 bases unmatched. Here the CDR3 reads CASSLWQGANEQYF. CDR3 sequence (DNA): TGTGCCAGCAGTTTATGGCAGGGGGCGAACGAGCAGTACTTC.

The J gene is TRBJ2-2, the V gene TRBV19; 7 nucleotides line up with TRBD2. The CDR3 totals 15 residues. Germline-derived CDR1 and CDR2 are LNHDA and SQIVND (reference sequence). The V and J ends lost 6 bases and 2 bases, in that order; junction bases with no gene match: 6. CDR3 in DNA: TGTGCCAGTAGCCCCGGGACTATTAACACCGGGGAGCTGTTTTTT. Protein sequence: CASSPGTINTGELFF.

The chain carries TRBV28 and TRBJ1-4, with D perhaps TRBD1 (6 bases). The CDR3 totals 15 residues. Trimming left V 5 bases short and J 5 bases short, with 15 bases between. Germline lookup yields CDR1 MDHEN and CDR2 SYDVKM. For the CDR3, the DNA is TGTGCCAGCAGTCCCCTTTGGACAGAAAATGAAAAACTGTTTTTT. The encoded protein is CASSPLWTENEKLFF.

This sequence joins TRBV3-1 (or the pseudogene TRBV3-2) and TRBJ1-1; TRBD1 is a possible D gene (6 bases). V gave up 6 bases and J gave up 8 bases, with 10 bases separating them. The length of the CDR3 is 11 residues. CDR1 LGHDT and CDR2 YNNKEL come from the germline V gene (reference sequence). The CDR3 bases are TGTGCCAGCAGTACCCAGGGGGAAGCTTTCTTT. Translating it yields CASSTQGEAFF.

The genes are TRBV19 and TRBJ2-4, with a weak D call TRBD2 (5 bases). Germline loops: CDR1 LNHDA, CDR2 SQIVND (reference sequence). The CDR3 loop spans 12 amino acids. V lost 4 bases and J 16 bases, leaving 17 bases between the germline ends. In DNA, the CDR3 is TGTGCCAGTAGTACCTGGACGGCGGGCCCTTACTTC. Its translation: CASSTWTAGPYF.

This chain joins TRBV10-2 and TRBJ1-2; TRBD1 matches at 7 bases. This CDR3 region has 12 residues. CDR1 WSHSY and CDR2 SAAADI come from the germline V gene. With 8 bases clipped from V and 6 bases from J, the junction kept 6 bases outside the gene matches. This CDR3 is CASQTGSDGYTF. Written as DNA, the CDR3 is TGCGCCAGCCAGACAGGGTCTGATGGCTACACCTTC.

V and J are TRBV2 and TRBJ1-2; 10 bases line up with TRBD1. Germline V gives CDR1 SNHLY, CDR2 FYNNEI. The CDR3 runs 13 residues. V gave up 7 bases and J gave up 8 bases; unmatched junction bases: 7. The CDR3 sequence: CASNRDRGKGYTF. The CDR3, as DNA: TGTGCCAGCAACCGGGACAGGGGAAAAGGCTACACCTTC.

The chain links TRBV30 to TRBJ1-1, with unresolved D. The germline gives CDR1 GTSNPN, CDR2 SVGIG (reference sequence). The CDR3 consists of 13 residues. V was cut by 3 bases and J by 10 bases, with 18 bases left in between. CDR3 protein: CAWSVAARAAAFF. CDR3 in DNA: TGTGCCTGGAGCGTAGCCGCAAGGGCGGCAGCTTTCTTT.

The CDR3 bases are TGTGCCAGCAGTCCCGGACAGGGTCAAGAGACCCAGTACTTC. Protein sequence: CASSPGQGQETQYF. This rearrangement joins TRBV21-1 to TRBJ2-5; the table assigns TRBD1, which was not confirmed against the DNA. TRBV21-1 is an annotated pseudogene. The CDR3 is 14 residues long.

By frequency in the sample, this clone is large. The CDR3 sequence: CASSTGLADTGELFF. Written as DNA, the CDR3 is TGTGCCAGCAGTACGGGACTAGCCGACACCGGGGAGCTGTTTTTT. The chain combines TRBV28 with TRBJ2-2, with 9 bases aligning to TRBD2. V lost 5 bases and J lost 3; bases outside the gene matches: 4. Per the germline V gene, CDR1 is MDHEN and CDR2 is SYDVKM. This CDR3 is 15 amino acids long.

This clone was counted a single time. The chain combines TRBV12-3 or TRBV12-4 with TRBJ2-3, with D hard to call. V was cut by 4 bases and J by 3 bases, with 5 bases left in between. The CDR3 length is 12 residues. The CDR3 loop reads CASSYGTDTQYF. The DNA for the CDR3 is TGTGCCAGCAGTTATGGAACAGATACGCAGTATTTT.

The chain uses TRBV7-9 and TRBJ2-6, with 7 bases matching TRBD1. The CDR3 runs to 16 residues. After removal of 5 bases from V and 4 bases from J, the junction contained 8 bases not matched to a gene. Germline assignment: CDR1 SEHNR and CDR2 FQNEAQ (reference sequence). The CDR3 nucleotides are TGTGCCAGCAGCGGAAACAGGGGCTCCGGGGCCAACGTCCTGACTTTC. Translation gives CASSGNRGSGANVLTF.

The chain uses TRBV27 and TRBJ1-2, with a possible D match to TRBD1 (5 bases). This CDR3 region has 12 residues. V shed 7 bases and J shed 7 bases, with 13 bases lying between them. CDR1 and CDR2 from the germline V gene are MNHEY and SMNVEV (reference sequence). The CDR3 reads CASIIPGLGYTF. The CDR3 DNA reads as TGTGCCAGCATCATACCGGGACTTGGCTACACCTTC.

The V call is TRBV10-3, the J call TRBJ1-2, with 7 bases identical to TRBD1. CDR1 and CDR2 (germline): ENHRY, SYGVKD. CDR3 length equals 15 residues. V was pared by 7 bases and J by 2 bases, with 10 bases of the junction left unmatched. The CDR3 is CAIKTGDRLNYGYTF. In nucleotides, the CDR3 is TGTGCCATCAAAACAGGGGACCGACTCAACTATGGCTACACCTTC.